The entry below gives a single T cell receptor beta chain sequence along with its context. Its antigen remains unidentified. This table comes from immunoSEQ multiplex PCR, and its TCRdb copy is limited to in-frame clones, with some not included. This table has tens of thousands of clones, about 85% appearing once. The data were obtained in a study of PD-1 blockade in mismatch repair-deficient tumors. On the study more broadly: Patients had about 13 mismatch repair-deficient cancer types and were previously treated and progressing.

Overall study findings and caveats: Tumor-resident clones, often absent from pretreatment blood, expanded after pembrolizumab and then contracted.

Per germline, CDR1 LNHDA and CDR2 SQIVND (reference sequence). Trimming removed 3 bases from V and 6 bases from J, with 8 bases in between. The CDR3 totals 13 residues. Mismatch repair deficiency was confirmed in all patients, by PCR or immunohistochemistry. Three pembrolizumab responders had their TCRs sequenced. The origin of this receptor is an adult with mismatch repair-deficient cancer. The chain has TRBV19 and TRBJ2-2, with D uncertain. The material was peripheral blood, obtained 12 weeks after starting pembrolizumab. The CDR3 DNA reads as TGTGCCAGTAGTATTAGAGTGGCCGGGGAGCTGTTTTTT. It translates to CASSIRVAGELFF.